Here is one T cell receptor beta chain with its context. Its matching antigen is unknown. These data belong to a study of vaccination and CD4 T cells after COVID-19. As to treatment: roughly 10-day PBMC culture with coronavirus spike peptide pools or control peptides (ViraFEST assay). Cultured CD4+ T-cell DNA underwent Oncomine TCR Beta short-read sequencing. One entry per CDR3 protein results from TCRdb running MiXCR on the PCR reads. Of about 12,000 distinct CDR3 sequences listed, 60% are singletons. V lost 5 bases and J 4 bases, leaving 11 bases between the germline ends. The CDR3 loop spans 13 amino acids. Per the germline V gene, CDR1 is LNHDA and CDR2 is SQIVND (reference sequence).

The receptor was derived from a human donor who had recovered from COVID-19. This chain uses TRBV19 with TRBJ2-5, with D possibly matching TRBD2 (5 bases). Sequenced material: CD4+ T cells from blood, cultured in vitro. Written as DNA, the CDR3 is TGTGCCAGTAGTTCGCGACGGGGAGAGACCCAGTACTTC. Translated, it gives CASSSRRGETQYF.